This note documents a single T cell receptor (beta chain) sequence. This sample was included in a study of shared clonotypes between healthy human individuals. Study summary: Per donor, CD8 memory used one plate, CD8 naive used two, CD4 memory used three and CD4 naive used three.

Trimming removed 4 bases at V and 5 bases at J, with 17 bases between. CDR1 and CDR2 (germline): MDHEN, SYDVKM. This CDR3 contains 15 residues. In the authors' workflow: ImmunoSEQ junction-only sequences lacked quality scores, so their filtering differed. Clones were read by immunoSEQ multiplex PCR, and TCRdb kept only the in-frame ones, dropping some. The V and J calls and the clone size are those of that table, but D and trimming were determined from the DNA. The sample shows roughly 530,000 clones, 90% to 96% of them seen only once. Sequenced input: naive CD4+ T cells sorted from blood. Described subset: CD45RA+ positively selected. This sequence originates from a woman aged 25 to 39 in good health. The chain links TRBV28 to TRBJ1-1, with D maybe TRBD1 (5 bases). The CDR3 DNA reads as TGTGCCAGCAGTTCCTCCGGAGCCTGGGGGACTGAAGCTTTCTTT. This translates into CASSSSGAWGTEAFF.